Presented here are 5 T cell receptor beta chains from one specimen sequenced in a study of T cell repertoires in aging, cancer and after chemotherapy. Peripheral blood genomic DNA, not sorted cells or RNA, was the template. A mixed TRB-A/B primer pool amplified rearranged TRB by multiplex touch-down PCR. TCRdb processed the multiplex PCR reads anew with MiXCR; each CDR3 protein has one entry. The table records roughly 530 distinct CDR3 sequences, roughly 74% of them present only once. Input material: blood. These receptors all stem from a human donor with a solid tumor.

By frequency in the sample, this clonotype is hyperexpanded (1% or more). The rearrangement joins TRBV10-3 to TRBJ2-1; 8 positions match TRBD1. J lost 5 bases, V lost 6 bases, and 3 bases had no gene match. This CDR3 is built from 13 residues. Germline V gene lookup returns CDR1 ENHRY and CDR2 SYGVKD. As DNA, the CDR3 is TGTGCCATCAGGACAGGGGAACACAATGAGCAGTTCTTC. Translation gives CAIRTGEHNEQFF.

The chain joins TRBV6-5 to TRBJ2-7; 10 nucleotides agree with TRBD2. Germline V gene sequence: CDR1 MNHEY, CDR2 SVGAGI. CDR3 size: 15 residues. The trim removed 6 bases at V and 5 bases at J, leaving 10 bases unmatched. The CDR3 DNA follows: TGTGCCAGCAGGACCCAAGCGGGGGGGCCTAACGAGCAGTACTTC. Amino acid sequence: CASRTQAGGPNEQYF.

The J gene is TRBJ1-6, the V gene TRBV27, with 8 bases matching TRBD1. Germline V gene sequence: CDR1 MNHEY, CDR2 SMNVEV (reference sequence). This CDR3 comprises 15 residues. V shed 0 bases and J 9 bases; nucleotides not matched to a gene: 4. The CDR3 here is CASSLSADRASPLHF. The CDR3 nucleotides are TGTGCCAGCAGTTTATCGGCGGACAGGGCTTCACCCCTCCACTTT.

This clonotype was found once. This sequence joins TRBV19 and TRBJ1-1; D ambiguous. The V end was cut by 3 bases, the J end by 1 base, with 9 bases between. CDR3 length equals 14 residues. The germline V gene has CDR1 LNHDA and CDR2 SQIVND (reference sequence). The CDR3 spells CASSISPSNTEAFF. Here the CDR3 DNA reads TGTGCCAGTAGTATTAGCCCTTCGAACACTGAAGCTTTCTTT.

The chain employs TRBV7-2 and TRBJ1-2, with D perhaps matching TRBD1 (6 bases). Trimming removed 5 bases from V and 2 bases from J, with 21 bases in between. Per germline, CDR1 SGHTA and CDR2 FQGNSA. The CDR3 loop spans 17 amino acids. CDR3 nucleotides: TGTGCCAGCAGCAATGGGGGCAGGGGAGTTTCAAACTATGGCTACACCTTC. Residues: CASSNGGRGVSNYGYTF. Full variable domain (outside the CDR3, taken from reference TRBV7-2 and TRBJ1-2): GAGVSQSPSNKVTEKGKDVELRCDPISGHTALYWYRQSLGQGLEFLIYFQGNSAPDKSGLPSDRFSAERTGGSVSTLTIQRTQQEDSAVYLCASSNGGRGVSNYGYTFGSGTRLTVV.